This section outlines one TCR beta chain sequence together with its context. Its antigen has not been determined. The record has no base qualities; no much larger clone is one base away. The record originates from a study of CD4+ T cells in melanoma (dated by TCRdb to between 2021 and 2022). About the investigation overall: Neoantigen-specific CD4+ T cells in human melanoma were what the study investigated. Beyond this particular receptor, the publication reports: Neoantigen-specific CD4+ T cells in melanoma were reported to show diverse differentiation states. Neoantigen-specific CD4+ T cells were reported to be correlated with the function of CD8+ T cells, macrophages and B cells.

Donors were patients with melanoma. Relative to germline, V is 0 bases shorter and J is 3 bases shorter, with 10 bases between their ends. The germline V gene specifies SGHRS as CDR1 and YFSETQ as CDR2. Its CDR3 holds 14 amino acids, cysteine through phenylalanine. This entry keeps only the CDR3 DNA: 42 bases, framed from base 1. The library was made by the immunoSEQ multiplex PCR assay. Here the immuneACCESS table is served through TCRdb, limited to in-frame sequences with V and J called. Missing clones are a known gap in these copies; in checked studies unresolved V genes cover under half, and the rest lacks a known reason. The sample yields over 100,000 clones; around 92% were counted once. The ten largest make up 3.3% of the sample.

This TCR derives from a human donor with melanoma. The chain employs TRBV5-1 and TRBJ2-7; the D gene identity is not certain. The specimen was peripheral blood. The nucleotide sequence reads as follows: TGCGCCAGCAGCTTGGCGTCAGATAGCTACGAGCAGTACTTC. This gives the protein CASSLASDSYEQYF.